The TCR beta chain described here comes from a study of blood T cell repertoires in COVID-19. For the study at large: There were acute and convalescent COVID-19 samples, and they came from the United States, Italy and Spain. Sample material is recorded as cDNA or gDNA derived from T cells, B-cell-depleted T cells, or PBMCs.

Original data processing: Estimates of nucleated cell counts were drawn from the amplification of reference gene primers. The protocol was immunoSEQ multiplex PCR, while the TCRdb copy is restricted to in-frame clones and leaves out a portion. V, J and clone size derive from that table, while D and trimming were established from the DNA sequence. The sample yields fewer than 350,000 clones, around nine tenths seen once. This clone was picked up one time. Material: peripheral blood. The TCR was taken from a middle-aged man with active or convalescent COVID-19.

The CDR3 region is CASRLTRGGEQFF. The CDR3, as DNA: TGTGCCAGCAGACTGACCAGGGGCGGTGAGCAGTTCTTC. This sequence joins TRBV11-3 and TRBJ2-1; maybe TRBD1 (6 bases). With 6 bases removed from V and 9 bases from J, the gap between germline ends came to 15 bases. Germline CDR1 reads SGHNT; CDR2 reads YENEEA. This CDR3 spans 13 amino acids.